This T cell receptor beta chain originates from a study of blood T cell repertoires in COVID-19. Whole-study context: The samples span acute and convalescent COVID-19 from the United States, Italy and Spain. PBMCs, B-cell-depleted T cells, or T cells were the source of the cDNA or gDNA that made up the material.

Original processing methods: Amplified reference gene primers provided the basis for estimating nucleated cell counts. TCRdb's copy holds only in-frame clones and misses some; the assay was immunoSEQ multiplex PCR. V and J calls and clone size come straight from that table; D and trimming were deduced from the DNA. Here the sample spans about 200,000 clones, roughly four fifths being singletons. Trimming took 5 bases from V and 6 from J, leaving 15 bases between them. CDR3 size: 15 residues. The V gene's germline CDR1 is SGHRS and CDR2 YFSETQ. The chain recombines TRBV5-1 with TRBJ1-6; D remains ambiguous. The clonotype was recovered from a human donor with acute or convalescent COVID-19. The donor label of this sample is uncertain. The sample comprised peripheral blood. For the CDR3, the DNA is TGCGCCAGCAGACTAGACCCGACCGGTAATTCACCCCTCCACTTT. Translating it yields CASRLDPTGNSPLHF.